This T cell receptor beta chain was recovered during a study of cytomegalovirus exposure and HLA in healthy donors. Generated by immunoSEQ multiplex PCR, the TCRdb table keeps only in-frame clones and is missing some. The profile shows more than 95,000 clones, approximately 88% of them singletons. V lost 5 bases to trimming and J lost 4 bases, with 9 bases between them. CDR1 and CDR2 (germline): SNHLY, FYNNEI. The CDR3 covers 14 residues. The sequencing sample was made of PBMCs. The chain combines TRBV2 with TRBJ2-6, with D unclear. This clonotype originated in a young woman in good health and CMV-seronegative. CDR3 in amino acids: CASSSEAGANVLTF. As DNA, the CDR3 is TGTGCCAGCAGTTCAGAGGCGGGGGCCAACGTCCTGACTTTC.